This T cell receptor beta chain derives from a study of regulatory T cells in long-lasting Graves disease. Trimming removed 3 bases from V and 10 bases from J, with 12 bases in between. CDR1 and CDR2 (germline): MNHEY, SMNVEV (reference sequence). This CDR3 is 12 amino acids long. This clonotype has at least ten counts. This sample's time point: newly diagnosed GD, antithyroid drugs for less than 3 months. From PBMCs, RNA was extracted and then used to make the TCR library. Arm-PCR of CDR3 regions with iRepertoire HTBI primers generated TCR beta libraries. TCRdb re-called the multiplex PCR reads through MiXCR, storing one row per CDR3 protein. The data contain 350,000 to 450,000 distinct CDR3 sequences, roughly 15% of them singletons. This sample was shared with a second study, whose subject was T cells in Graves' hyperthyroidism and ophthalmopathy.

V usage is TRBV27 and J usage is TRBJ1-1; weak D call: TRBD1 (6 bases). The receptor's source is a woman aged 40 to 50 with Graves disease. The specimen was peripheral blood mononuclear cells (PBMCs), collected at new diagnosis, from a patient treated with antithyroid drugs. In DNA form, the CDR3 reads TGTGCCAGCAGTTTCGGGGGCGGTAGAGCTTTCTTT. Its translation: CASSFGGGRAFF.